This entry features one T cell receptor (beta chain) sequence. The antigen remains undetermined. Time point here: cycle 4 day 1 (C4D1), after around six weeks of nivolumab. Autologous stem cell transplantation was followed by relapse in every patient, and brentuximab vedotin exposure varied. Purified CD4+ T cells were obtained from thawed PBMCs through magnetic negative selection. This entry belongs to a study of PD-1 blockade in classical Hodgkin lymphoma. At the level of the study: The patients were dosed with nivolumab 3 mg/kg, infused intravenously every 2 weeks.

Profiling relied on immunoSEQ multiplex PCR, and the TCRdb table lists in-frame clones only, not all of them. The sample consists of 25,000 to 35,000 clones, roughly 85% of them appearing once. Study findings and constraints: Baseline diversity was lower in partial responders and progressors than complete responders. TCR diversity at baseline was reported to be reduced in newly diagnosed patients relative to healthy donors. The origin of the repertoire differences remains undefined, with disease activity or prior therapy as possible causes.

This sequence was found in a human donor with classical Hodgkin lymphoma. Sequencing used CD4+ T cells from blood, obtained before the fourth cycle of nivolumab.

In nucleotides, the CDR3 is TGTGCCAGCAGAGGTAGCGGGAGGAGAGAGGATGAGCAGTTCTTC. Its translation: CASRGSGRREDEQFF. The J gene is TRBJ2-1, the V gene TRBV13; 10 positions match TRBD2. CDR1 PRHDT and CDR2 FYEKMQ come from the germline V gene (reference sequence). The CDR3 runs to 15 residues. J lost 8 bases, V lost 6 bases, and 10 bases had no gene match.